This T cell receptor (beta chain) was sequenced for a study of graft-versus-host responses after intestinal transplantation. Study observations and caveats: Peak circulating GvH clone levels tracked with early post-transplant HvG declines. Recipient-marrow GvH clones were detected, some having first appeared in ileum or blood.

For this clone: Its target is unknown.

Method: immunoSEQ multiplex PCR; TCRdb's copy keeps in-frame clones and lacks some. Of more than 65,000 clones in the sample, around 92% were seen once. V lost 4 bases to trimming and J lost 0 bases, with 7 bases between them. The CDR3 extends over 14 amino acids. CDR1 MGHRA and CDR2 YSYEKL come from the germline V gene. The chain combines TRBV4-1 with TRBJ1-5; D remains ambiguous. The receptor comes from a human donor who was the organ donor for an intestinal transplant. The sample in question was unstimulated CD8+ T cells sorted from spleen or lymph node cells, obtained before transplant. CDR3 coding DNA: TGCGCCAGCAGCCCCGACATTAGCAATCAGCCCCAGCATTTT. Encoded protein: CASSPDISNQPQHF.